The TCR beta chain under discussion was sequenced for a study of T cells after yellow fever vaccination. Study details: Fractions of low cell number were prepared using SMART-Seq v4 Ultra Low Input.

TCRdb used MiXCR to reprocess the 5' RACE reads, holding one entry per CDR3 protein. The table lists 100,000 to 150,000 distinct CDR3 sequences, roughly 9% of them singletons. Material: CD8+ T cells sorted from PBMCs, obtained on the day of the yellow fever booster vaccination. The origin of this receptor is a man between 18 and 29 years old who received the YFV17D yellow fever vaccine.

As DNA, the CDR3 is TGTGCCAGCAGCTTAGTGGGGACAGCCTTGAACACTGAAGCTTTCTTT. Residues: CASSLVGTALNTEAFF. V is TRBV7-8 and J is TRBJ1-1; 7 nucleotides align to TRBD1. The CDR3 sequence is 16 residues long. The germline gives CDR1 SGHVS, CDR2 FQNEAQ. The junction had 5 bases not matched to a gene; V was cut back by 1 base and J by 0 bases.